Presented here are 18 T cell receptor beta chains from one specimen sequenced in a study of cytomegalovirus exposure and HLA in healthy donors. The PCR was carried out with 60 Vbeta primers and 13 Jbeta primers. The table came from immunoSEQ multiplex PCR; TCRdb's copy has only in-frame clones and leaves some out. This sample has some 100,000 clones, with around 75% found just once. The sample consisted of PBMCs. Receptors originate from a male donor in good health and CMV-seropositive.

J is TRBJ1-3 and V is TRBV4-1, with TRBD1 as a possible D gene (5 bases). The CDR3 loop spans 15 amino acids. CDR1 is MGHRA, CDR2 YSYEKL, per germline. The V gene lost 0 bases and the J gene lost 3 bases, with 9 bases spanning the gap. The CDR3 DNA is TGCGCCAGCAGCCAAGAAAGGGGCAGTGGAAACACCATATATTTT. Encoded protein: CASSQERGSGNTIYF.

V is TRBV6-6 and J is TRBJ1-6; tentatively, D is TRBD1 (5 bases). Between the trimmed V and J ends, which lost 2 bases and 8 bases, there was a span of 7 bases. This CDR3 region has 13 residues. The V gene's germline CDR1 is MNHNY and CDR2 SVGAGI (reference sequence). CDR3 nucleotides: TGTGCCAGCAGTTACGACAGAGATTCACCCCTCCACTTT. It translates to CASSYDRDSPLHF.

This chain links TRBV10-3 with TRBJ1-2; 9 positions agree with TRBD1. CDR3 length equals 16 residues. Germline V gene lookup returns CDR1 ENHRY and CDR2 SYGVKD. With 3 bases clipped from V and 1 base from J, the junction kept 6 bases outside the gene matches. CDR3 protein: CAISDGDRDSNYGYTF. The DNA of the CDR3 is TGTGCCATCAGTGATGGGGACAGGGATAGTAACTATGGCTACACCTTC.

The chain carries TRBV28 and TRBJ1-4; no clear D gene. This CDR3 is 14 amino acids long. CDR1 and CDR2 (germline): MDHEN, SYDVKM. V was cut by 7 bases and J by 8 bases, with 17 bases left in between. CDR3 nucleotide sequence: TGTGCCAGCACCGTAGACGGGGTGGGGGAAAAACTGTTTTTT. This codes for CASTVDGVGEKLFF. The whole variable domain, filled in from reference TRBV28 and TRBJ1-4, reads DVKVTQSSRYLVKRTGEKVFLECVQDMDHENMFWYRQDPGLGLRLIYFSYDVKMKEKGDIPEGYSVSREKKERFSLILESASTNQTSMYLCASTVDGVGEKLFFGSGTQLSVL.

V gene TRBV4-2 combines with J gene TRBJ1-1; a possible D gene is TRBD1 (5 bases). In germline, CDR1 is LGHNA, CDR2 YNFKEQ. V lost 0 bases, J lost 7 bases, and 18 bases lay in between. The CDR3 runs to 16 residues. The chain's CDR3 is CASSQDPRAIGNEAFF. CDR3 sequence (DNA): TGTGCCAGCAGCCAAGACCCCAGGGCGATTGGGAATGAAGCTTTCTTT.

This clone was observed a handful of times. The V call is TRBV27, the J call TRBJ1-1; D may be TRBD1 (6 bases). V was trimmed by 2 bases and J by 12 bases, leaving 16 bases between them. CDR3 length: 13 residues. The V gene's germline CDR1 is MNHEY and CDR2 SMNVEV (reference sequence). CDR3 residues: CASSLKGGGDTFF. CDR3 nucleotides: TGTGCCAGCAGTTTAAAGGGGGGGGGCGACACTTTCTTT.

The chain joins TRBV7-9 to TRBJ2-5; 9 positions match TRBD1. Germline assignment: CDR1 SEHNR and CDR2 FQNEAQ (reference sequence). V shed 5 bases, J shed 5 bases, and the junction held 6 bases outside the gene matches. The CDR3 runs 14 residues. The DNA of the CDR3 is TGTGCCAGCAGCCAATACAGGGGGCTGGAGACCCAGTACTTC. It specifies CASSQYRGLETQYF.

This chain connects TRBV29-1 to TRBJ2-4; D may be TRBD2 (6 bases). Trimming removed 7 bases at V and 5 bases at J, with 21 bases between. The germline gives CDR1 SQVTM, CDR2 ANQGSEA. The CDR3 totals 15 residues. As DNA, the CDR3 is TGCAGCGCTGCGGGGCCCGGGACCTCCCAAAACATTCAGTACTTC. Translated, it gives CSAAGPGTSQNIQYF.

The gene calls are TRBV27 and TRBJ2-5; 8 bases are a match to TRBD1. The V gene's germline CDR1 is MNHEY and CDR2 SMNVEV (reference sequence). The CDR3 runs 16 residues. Germline trimming cut 4 bases from V and 5 bases from J; bases unmatched to any gene: 12. The CDR3: CASSSPPDRVGETQYF. CDR3 in DNA: TGTGCCAGCAGTTCCCCCCCGGACAGGGTTGGGGAGACCCAGTACTTC.

The chain couples TRBV19 to TRBJ2-7; D is possibly TRBD1 (6 bases). Germline CDR1 is LNHDA and CDR2 is SQIVND (reference sequence). This CDR3 has 16 residues. V dropped 3 bases and J dropped 0 bases, with 15 bases sitting between them. The CDR3 DNA reads TGTGCCAGTAGTATCAGGGGATCCACCCGCTCCTACGAGCAGTACTTC. Protein sequence: CASSIRGSTRSYEQYF.

The chain is built from TRBV6-6 and TRBJ2-1; D is unresolved. Between the trimmed V and J ends, which lost 7 bases and 9 bases, there was a span of 13 bases. This CDR3 comprises 12 residues. CDR1 and CDR2 (germline): MNHNY, SVGAGI (reference sequence). The CDR3 loop reads CASKLEFREQFF. The CDR3, as DNA: TGTGCCAGCAAGTTAGAGTTTCGTGAGCAGTTCTTC.

The chain recombines TRBV5-1 with TRBJ2-3; TRBD1 might be the D (5 bases). CDR1 and CDR2 from the germline V gene are SGHRS and YFSETQ. The CDR3 totals 15 residues. Deletions cut 0 bases from V and 2 bases from J, with 10 bases between. This chain's CDR3 is CASSLEGQTTDTQYF. For the CDR3, the DNA is TGCGCCAGCAGCTTGGAGGGGCAGACCACAGATACGCAGTATTTT.

The chain recombines TRBV4-1 with TRBJ2-4, with D maybe TRBD2 (6 bases). Germline V gene data show CDR1 as MGHRA and CDR2 as YSYEKL. Trimming cost V 4 bases and J 1 base, with 20 bases left between them. The CDR3 consists of 18 residues. The CDR3 sequence: CASSPGSEGGTAKNIQYF. The CDR3 DNA reads as TGCGCCAGCAGCCCGGGGTCTGAGGGCGGGACGGCCAAAAACATTCAGTACTTC.

The CDR3 nucleotides read TGTGCCAGCAGCCTGTTAGGGGGGGGGCTTGCAGATACGCAGTATTTT. It encodes CASSLLGGGLADTQYF. The chain has TRBV5-4 and TRBJ2-3, with D possibly matching TRBD2 (7 bases). V was clipped by 4 bases and J by 4 bases, with 19 bases between them. The CDR3 length is 16 residues. Germline lookup yields CDR1 SGHNT and CDR2 YYREEE (reference sequence).

This clone came up a few times. This chain uses TRBV6-1 with TRBJ1-3, with D tentatively TRBD1 (5 bases). Germline assignment: CDR1 MNHNS and CDR2 SASEGT. V shed 3 bases and J shed 4 bases, with 10 bases lying between them. The CDR3 has 14 amino acids. DNA for the CDR3: TGTGCCAGCAGTGATTTGGGGCGAGGAAACACCATATATTTT. This gives the protein CASSDLGRGNTIYF.

This clone was recorded only once. The chain couples TRBV4-3 to TRBJ1-2; D gene uncertain. The CDR3 is made up of 15 amino acids. Germline V gene data show CDR1 as LGHNA and CDR2 as YSLEER. Trimming removed 3 bases at V and 4 bases at J, with 15 bases between. CDR3 protein: CASSQRPAVTYGYTF. The DNA for the CDR3 is TGCGCCAGCAGCCAGAGGCCGGCAGTCACCTATGGCTACACCTTC.

Only one count was recorded for this clone. The gene calls are TRBV29-1 and TRBJ1-5; unclear D gene. Trimming stripped 5 bases from V and 3 bases from J, with 11 bases between. This CDR3 has 13 amino acids. CDR1 SQVTM and CDR2 ANQGSEA come from the germline V gene. CDR3 sequence reads: CSVSTGANQPQHF. The CDR3 nucleotides are TGCAGCGTTTCGACTGGCGCCAATCAGCCCCAGCATTTT.

CDR3 DNA sequence: TGTGCCAGCAGCCTAGGGACATTTGCCTACGAGCAGTACTTC. Translating it yields CASSLGTFAYEQYF. This chain connects TRBV6-1 to TRBJ2-7; a weak D match, TRBD1 (6 bases). Germline values: CDR1 MNHNS, CDR2 SASEGT. The V end lost 6 bases, the J end lost 2 bases, and 14 bases lay between the germline ends. The CDR3 sequence is 14 residues long.